This T cell receptor beta chain comes out of a study of beta chain features in type 1 diabetes. Sorting based on CD45RO/CCR7/CD25/CD127/CD95/CD27 separated CD4+ naive, central memory, regulatory and stem cell-like memory cells. All of the sorted populations showed purity greater than 95%. cDNA synthesis used the whole RNA isolate, giving expressed TCRB sequences. This table comes from immunoSEQ multiplex PCR, and its TCRdb copy is limited to in-frame clones, with some not included. The data show roughly 610,000 clones, with 15% to 17% seen just once and 0.093% held by the top ten. Sequenced material: naive CD4+ T cells from blood. The clonotype comes from a man aged 18-30 years in good health.

CDR3 sequence reads: CASTPLIGGSYNEQFF. The CDR3 nucleotides read TGCGCCAGCACCCCCCTTATTGGGGGCTCCTACAATGAGCAGTTCTTC. J is TRBJ2-1 and V is TRBV4-1; TRBD1 or TRBD2 may be the D gene (5 bases each). The germline V gene has CDR1 MGHRA and CDR2 YSYEKL. Trimming took off 7 bases at V and 0 bases at J, with 16 bases between the two ends. This CDR3 comprises 16 residues.